This is a list of T cell receptor beta chains from one sample in a study of blood T cell repertoires in COVID-19. The protocol was immunoSEQ multiplex PCR, while the TCRdb copy is restricted to in-frame clones and leaves out a portion. The sample includes fewer than 450,000 clones, approximately 89% seen only once; the top ten take roughly an eighth. Sequencing used peripheral blood. The origin of the receptors is a woman aged 45-60 years with COVID-19, enrolled during active disease. Both conserved end residues are part of each CDR3. A D gene is named only where the DNA matches it firmly. Part of the rows lack a size; the others show once, few, many or a class for expanded clones.

clone size,J gene,CDR3 length,V gene,D gene,CDR3 DNA,CDR3 protein
.,TRBJ1-4,13,TRBV2,.,TGTGCCAGCACTGAGGGCCTGAATGAAAAACTGTTTTTT,CASTEGLNEKLFF
.,TRBJ2-2,16,TRBV2,TRBD2,TGTGCCAGCAAGCTAGGCGGGGGGGCCCTCACCGGGGAGCTGTTTTTT,CASKLGGGALTGELFF
.,TRBJ2-7,16,TRBV30,.,TGTGCATTCGCAGTGGGAGACGAACCCCCGGGCTACGAGCAGTACTTC,CAFAVGDEPPGYEQYF
.,TRBJ1-1,14,TRBV7-9,.,TGTGCCAGCAGCTCGTCGGCGGGACTCCGGGATGCTTTCTTT,CASSSSAGLRDAFF
once,TRBJ1-5,13,TRBV12-3/TRBV12-4,.,TGTGCCAGCACCCCGGGTGGATATCAGCCCCAGCATTTT,CASTPGGYQPQHF
.,TRBJ2-7,15,TRBV20-1,TRBD1,TGCAGTGCTAGTGGGACAGTCACGAGCTCCTACGAGCAGTACTTC,CSASGTVTSSYEQYF
.,TRBJ1-2,16,TRBV5-1,.,TGCGCCAGCAGCTTGGCCCACCTCAGCGGGAATGATGGCTACACCTTC,CASSLAHLSGNDGYTF
.,TRBJ1-1,13,TRBV12-3/TRBV12-4,.,TGTGCCAGCAGCCAGGGGCGCCCCACTGAAGCTTTCTTT,CASSQGRPTEAFF
.,TRBJ1-1,16,TRBV5-4,.,TGTGCCAGCAGCCCGGCAACTGGAGCCTTGAACACTGAAGCTTTCTTT,CASSPATGALNTEAFF
.,TRBJ2-5,12,TRBV19,TRBD1,TGTGCCACCTCAACAGGGGAAGAGACCCAGTACTTC,CATSTGEETQYF
.,TRBJ2-7,13,TRBV28,.,TGTGCCAGCAGTTGGAGGCAAGCCTACGAGCAGTACTTC,CASSWRQAYEQYF
few,TRBJ1-5,10,TRBV2,.,TGTGCCAGCGGAGAACAGCCCCAGCATTTT,CASGEQPQHF
.,TRBJ1-1,11,TRBV9,TRBD1,TGTGCCAGCAGCGTAGGGACAGGTCAAGTCTTT,CASSVGTGQVF
.,TRBJ2-7,12,TRBV3-1/TRBV3-2,.,TGTGCCAGCAGCCAAGGTGTCGGCGAGCAGTACTTC,CASSQGVGEQYF
.,TRBJ1-2,12,TRBV12-3/TRBV12-4,.,TGTGCCAGCAGTTCAGGGGTCAGGGGCTACACCTTC,CASSSGVRGYTF
.,TRBJ1-1,15,TRBV7-3,.,TGTGCCAGAGAGGCGGGGACGGACATGAACACTGAAGCTTTCTTT,CAREAGTDMNTEAFF
.,TRBJ2-1,14,TRBV7-3,.,TGTGCCAGCAGGCCTTCTGGGGGGTCGAGGGAGCAGTTCTTC,CASRPSGGSREQFF
.,TRBJ2-3,17,TRBV4-1,TRBD2,TGCGCCAGCAGCCGCCATACTACTAGCGGAATCACAGATACGCAGTATTTT,CASSRHTTSGITDTQYF
.,TRBJ1-5,16,TRBV24-1,TRBD1,TGTGCCACCAGTGATTCCAGACAGGGAGGCAATCAGCCCCAGCATTTT,CATSDSRQGGNQPQHF
.,TRBJ1-6,14,TRBV30,.,TGTGCCTGGAGTGGGGGGGGAATCCGGTCACCCCTCCACTTT,CAWSGGGIRSPLHF
once,TRBJ2-2,13,TRBV30,.,TGTGCCTGGAGCCCACGGGGTTTCGGGGAGCTGTTTTTT,CAWSPRGFGELFF
few,TRBJ2-7,14,TRBV5-1,TRBD1,TGCGCCAGCAGCCTGGGACAGGTTAAAGGCGAGCAGTACTTC,CASSLGQVKGEQYF
.,TRBJ2-5,15,TRBV2,.,TGTGCCAGCAGGAGCCAAGGGGGGGCACAAGAGACCCAGTACTTC,CASRSQGGAQETQYF
.,TRBJ1-1,13,TRBV5-1,.,TGCGCCAGCAGCTTGGTCACTAACGGGAACGCTTTCTTT,CASSLVTNGNAFF
.,TRBJ1-5,14,TRBV28,.,TGTGCCAGCATGGAATTAGGGGCAAATCAGCCCCAGCATTTT,CASMELGANQPQHF
few,TRBJ1-2,15,TRBV19,TRBD1,TGTGCCAGTCAAGGGACAGGGGGACAACGAAATGGCTACACCTTC,CASQGTGGQRNGYTF
.,TRBJ1-1,14,TRBV29-1,TRBD1,TGCAGCGTTAACCGACAGGGAGGCGGCACTGAAGCTTTCTTT,CSVNRQGGGTEAFF
few,TRBJ1-3,17,TRBV10-3,TRBD1,TGTGCCATCAGTGAGTCCGGGACAGGGAGTCCTGGAAACACCATATATTTT,CAISESGTGSPGNTIYF
.,TRBJ1-1,14,TRBV7-3,.,TGTGCCAGCAGCGCGGACCCTTACGGGGCTGAAGCTTTCTTT,CASSADPYGAEAFF
.,TRBJ1-2,14,TRBV18,.,TGTGCCAGCTCACCAGGGTTGGTGGGCGATGGCTACACCTTC,CASSPGLVGDGYTF